The 22 T cell receptor beta chains reported below all come from one sample, sequenced in a study of shared clonotypes between healthy human individuals (dated by TCRdb to 2020 to 2021). The method behind the library was the immunoSEQ multiplex PCR assay. Held by TCRdb, this immuneACCESS table contains in-frame sequences only and omits some clones. Under half of the omission traces to an unresolved V gene where checked; the cause of the rest is unknown. The sample table records approximately 2.5 million clones; around nine tenths of these occur just once. The top ten clones comprise roughly 0.13% of the sample. The sequencing sample was made of naive CD4+ T cells sorted from blood. The cell subset or site label corresponds to: CD45RA+ positively selected. The receptors here all came from a man aged 18 to 29 in good health.

The chain couples TRBV20-1 to TRBJ1-1, with D unclear. The CDR3 extends over 11 amino acids. The germline gives CDR1 DFQATT, CDR2 SNEGSKA (reference sequence). The DNA of the CDR3 is TGCAGCCCCATGGGGAACACTGAAGCTTTCTTT. Its protein product is CSPMGNTEAFF.

The V gene is TRBV19, the J gene TRBJ2-7, with 7 bases identical to TRBD1. With 1 base clipped from V and 2 bases from J, the junction kept 5 bases outside the gene matches. Looked up from germline, CDR1 is LNHDA and CDR2 is SQIVND (reference sequence). This CDR3 region has 15 residues. The CDR3 sequence: CASSIAGTEAYEQYF. The CDR3 DNA sequence: TGTGCCAGTAGTATAGCCGGGACAGAAGCCTACGAGCAGTACTTC.

The chain couples TRBV30 to TRBJ1-5; 7 bases match TRBD1. The germline V gene has CDR1 GTSNPN and CDR2 SVGIG (reference sequence). Trimming removed 5 bases from V and 0 bases from J; junction bases left unmatched: 4. This CDR3 region has 14 residues. The CDR3 coding sequence is TGTGCCTGGGACAGGGACCATAGCAATCAGCCCCAGCATTTT. Protein product: CAWDRDHSNQPQHF.

On this clone itself: The same CDR3 arises from other DNA sequences in this sample as well. The chain combines TRBV28 with TRBJ2-7; D gene unclear. Germline CDR1 reads MDHEN; CDR2 reads SYDVKM. Deletions cut 6 bases from V and 2 bases from J, with 8 bases between. This CDR3 spans 12 amino acids. The CDR3 region has the DNA TGTGCCAGCAGCCCAACCCCCTACGAGCAGTACTTC. As protein: CASSPTPYEQYF.

This chain joins TRBV28 and TRBJ1-1; maybe TRBD1 (5 bases). The CDR3 is 12 amino acids. Germline V gene data show CDR1 as MDHEN and CDR2 as SYDVKM. Deletions cut 7 bases from V and 11 bases from J, with 17 bases between. CDR3 DNA: TGTGCCAGCATGATGGCGGGGGTTGGGGCTTTCTTT. It yields the protein CASMMAGVGAFF.

The genes are TRBV6-1 and TRBJ2-5, with D perhaps matching TRBD1 (6 bases). The CDR3 consists of 14 residues. The germline gives CDR1 MNHNS, CDR2 SASEGT. The V end lost 7 bases, the J end lost 4 bases, and 16 bases lay between the germline ends. The CDR3 sequence is CASNTQGVGETQYF. As DNA, the CDR3 is TGTGCCAGCAATACACAGGGCGTTGGAGAGACCCAGTACTTC.

This chain connects TRBV5-6 to TRBJ2-4; D gene unclear. Germline values: CDR1 SGHDT, CDR2 YYEEEE. Trimming removed 0 bases at V and 6 bases at J, with 13 bases between. CDR3 length: 15 amino acids. CDR3 nucleotide sequence: TGTGCCAGCAGCTTGGGCTACCCGGCAGGAAACATTCAGTACTTC. Translation gives CASSLGYPAGNIQYF.

The V and J genes are TRBV5-1 and TRBJ2-6; D might be TRBD2 (7 bases). V was cut by 5 bases and J by 2 bases, with 14 bases left in between. Germline assignment: CDR1 SGHRS and CDR2 YFSETQ. This CDR3 is built from 16 residues. CDR3 nucleotides: TGCGCCAGCAGTTCATCGGGGGGCCCTGGGGCCAACGTCCTGACTTTC. Its translation: CASSSSGGPGANVLTF.

This clone was observed once. The chain carries TRBV5-6 and TRBJ2-7, with TRBD2 matching 9 bases. The CDR3 is made up of 16 amino acids. The trim removed 4 bases at V and 0 bases at J, leaving 8 bases unmatched. CDR1 and CDR2 (germline): SGHDT, YYEEEE. CDR3 in amino acids: CASSLLAGKSSYEQYF. The CDR3 DNA sequence: TGTGCCAGCAGCCTCCTAGCGGGAAAGAGCTCCTACGAGCAGTACTTC.

As concerns this clone: The same CDR3 can be traced to other DNA sequences in this sample. This chain uses TRBV18 with TRBJ2-7; D unclear. Per the germline V gene, CDR1 is KGHSH and CDR2 is LQKENI. The CDR3 is 13 residues long. V lost 3 bases and J lost 3, with 9 bases in between. The CDR3 sequence: CASSPPTGYEQYF. The CDR3 region has the DNA TGTGCCAGCTCACCTCCGACTGGCTACGAGCAGTACTTC.

This clone was picked up one time. The chain has TRBV10-3 and TRBJ2-7; D might be TRBD2 (6 bases). Per the germline V gene, CDR1 is ENHRY and CDR2 is SYGVKD. CDR3 length: 16 residues. Trimming cost V 3 bases and J 2 bases, with 17 bases left between them. The CDR3 is CAISDYGGSLTYEQYF. For the CDR3, the DNA is TGTGCCATCAGTGACTACGGAGGGTCCTTGACCTACGAGCAGTACTTC.

The chain carries TRBV6-5 and TRBJ1-1; 7 bases fit TRBD1. V was pared by 6 bases and J by 6 bases, with 7 bases of the junction left unmatched. CDR1 and CDR2 from the germline V gene are MNHEY and SVGAGI. The CDR3 contains 13 residues. The CDR3 loop is CASSRGTAAEAFF. The CDR3 DNA sequence: TGTGCCAGCAGCCGCGGGACAGCGGCTGAAGCTTTCTTT.

CDR3 sequence (DNA): TGTGCCAGTAGTGGACTAGCGGGAGGGCCCGTCTCTGCCGGGGAGCTGTTTTTT. It encodes CASSGLAGGPVSAGELFF. The V gene is TRBV19, the J gene TRBJ2-2; 15 bases are shared with TRBD2. From germline, CDR1 is LNHDA and CDR2 SQIVND (reference sequence). The V and J ends lost 5 bases and 6 bases, in that order; junction bases with no gene match: 10. The CDR3 runs to 18 residues.

The V and J genes are TRBV6-4 and TRBJ2-7; TRBD2 aligns across 7 bases. Looked up from germline, CDR1 is MRHNA and CDR2 is SNTAGT. This CDR3 has 13 amino acids. The V and J ends lost 11 bases and 5 bases, in that order; junction bases with no gene match: 12. The CDR3 coding sequence is TGTGCCCGATCGAAGGGACTACCCCACGAGCAGTACTTC. It specifies CARSKGLPHEQYF.

This sequence joins TRBV10-3 and TRBJ2-1, with 13 bases that match TRBD2. Trimming cost V 0 bases and J 8 bases; bases outside gene matches: 7. The CDR3 has 17 residues. CDR1 is ENHRY and CDR2 is SYGVKD in the germline V gene. CDR3 region: CAISESMTSGRLDEQFF. CDR3 nucleotide sequence: TGTGCCATCAGTGAGTCGATGACTAGCGGGAGGCTCGATGAGCAGTTCTTC.

The chain recombines TRBV15 with TRBJ1-6; D not certain. There are 18 residues in the CDR3. The ends were cut back, 0 bases at V and 4 bases at J, with 16 bases in the middle. CDR1 and CDR2 from the germline V gene are LNHNV and YYDKDF (reference sequence). The CDR3 loop is CATSRDFWGGEYNSPLHF. In DNA, the CDR3 is TGTGCCACCAGCAGAGATTTCTGGGGTGGGGAATATAATTCACCCCTCCACTTT.

This clone is a singleton in its sample. V usage is TRBV11-2 and J usage is TRBJ2-1, with 8 bases that match TRBD1. J was trimmed by 5 bases and V by 4 bases; bases with no gene match: 7. This CDR3 spans 15 amino acids. Germline-derived CDR1 and CDR2 are SGHAT and FQNNGV. CDR3 loop: CASSSTGAKNNEQFF. For the CDR3, the DNA is TGTGCCAGCAGCTCGACAGGGGCCAAGAACAATGAGCAGTTCTTC. Variable domain in full (rest from reference TRBV11-2 and TRBJ2-1): EAGVAQSPRYKIIEKRQSVAFWCNPISGHATLYWYQQILGQGPKLLIQFQNNGVVDDSQLPKDRFSAERLKGVDSTLKIQPAKLEDSAVYLCASSSTGAKNNEQFFGPGTRLTVL.

J is TRBJ2-7 and V is TRBV28; 8 positions match TRBD2. The CDR3 is 13 amino acids. The germline V gene encodes CDR1 MDHEN and CDR2 SYDVKM. V gave up 4 bases and J gave up 3 bases; unmatched junction bases: 2. Here the CDR3 reads CASSSGTSYEQYF. CDR3 in DNA: TGTGCCAGCAGTTCCGGGACTAGCTACGAGCAGTACTTC.

The chain couples TRBV28 to TRBJ2-5; TRBD2 is a possible D gene (5 bases). Germline values: CDR1 MDHEN, CDR2 SYDVKM. The CDR3 runs 16 residues. V lost 5 bases and J lost 4, with 20 bases in between. CDR3 in DNA: TGTGCCAGCAGTCCATCCCCCCCGGGGAGTACAGAGACCCAGTACTTC. It translates to CASSPSPPGSTETQYF.

This rearrangement joins TRBV4-1 to TRBJ2-7, with TRBD2 matching 7 bases. CDR3 length equals 14 residues. Looked up from germline, CDR1 is MGHRA and CDR2 is YSYEKL. The V segment lost 1 base and the J segment 7 bases; nucleotides outside the gene matches: 7. The CDR3 region has the DNA TGCGCCAGCAGCCAAGCCCCGCGGGGGACGGAGCAGTACTTC. Amino acid sequence: CASSQAPRGTEQYF.

CDR3 DNA sequence: TGTGCCAGTAGTATCAGGGTTAGAGACTACGAGCAGTACTTC. It yields the protein CASSIRVRDYEQYF. This chain links TRBV19 with TRBJ2-7, with D perhaps TRBD1 (5 bases). Trimming left V 3 bases short and J 3 bases short, with 12 bases between. Germline loops: CDR1 LNHDA, CDR2 SQIVND (reference sequence). This CDR3 spans 14 amino acids. Variable domain in full (rest from reference TRBV19 and TRBJ2-7): DGGITQSPKYLFRKEGQNVTLSCEQNLNHDAMYWYRQDPGQGLRLIYYSQIVNDFQKGDIAEGYSVSREKKESFPLTVTSAQKNPTAFYLCASSIRVRDYEQYFGPGTRLTVT.

The V call is TRBV5-1, the J call TRBJ1-2, with 7 bases identical to TRBD1. The junction had 6 bases not matched to a gene; V was cut back by 4 bases and J by 0 bases. The CDR3 sequence is 15 residues long. Germline values: CDR1 SGHRS, CDR2 YFSETQ. The CDR3 loop reads CASSLTGTANYGYTF. The CDR3 DNA sequence: TGCGCCAGCAGCCTCACTGGGACAGCTAACTATGGCTACACCTTC.